A selection of T cell receptor beta chains follows, all from one sample in a study of cytomegalovirus exposure and HLA in healthy donors. Produced via immunoSEQ multiplex PCR; TCRdb's table is partial and in-frame only. Found here are fewer than 85,000 clones, 72% of them singletons; the top ten hold 12%. The specimen sequenced was PBMCs. These receptor sequences come from a woman in her thirties or forties in good health and CMV-seropositive. Each CDR3 is given with its conserved first and last residue. A D gene is named only where the DNA matches it firmly. The listing skips clone size in some rows; elsewhere it reads once, few, many or a size class.

J gene,D gene,V gene,clone size,CDR3 protein,CDR3 DNA
TRBJ1-2,TRBD1,TRBV5-4,NA,CASSLDGRGQHGYTF,TGTGCCAGCAGCTTGGACGGCAGGGGGCAACATGGCTACACCTTC
TRBJ1-1,NA,TRBV27,NA,CASSTRFANTEAFF,TGTGCCAGCAGTACCAGATTCGCAAACACTGAAGCTTTCTTT
TRBJ2-3,NA,TRBV19,once,CASSMRGRGAADTQYF,TGTGCCAGTAGTATGAGAGGGCGCGGGGCAGCAGATACGCAGTATTTT
TRBJ2-7,TRBD1,TRBV5-6,NA,CASSSSGTAYEQYF,TGTGCCAGCAGCTCCTCCGGGACAGCCTACGAGCAGTACTTC
TRBJ1-6,NA,TRBV6-5,few,CASSPTGNSPLHF,TGTGCCAGCAGTCCAACAGGGAATTCACCCCTCCACTTT
TRBJ2-3,TRBD2,TRBV5-1,NA,CASSLWGLRTSGGAVAGDTQYF,TGCGCCAGCAGCTTGTGGGGACTCCGGACTAGCGGGGGGGCCGTGGCTGGAGATACGCAGTATTTT
TRBJ1-1,TRBD1,TRBV12-5,NA,CASGLAGQGGSTEAFF,TGTGCTAGTGGTTTGGCCGGACAGGGGGGAAGCACTGAAGCTTTCTTT
TRBJ2-1,NA,TRBV5-6,few,CASSPLGGGVSYNEQFF,TGTGCCAGCAGCCCCTTGGGGGGTGGGGTCTCCTACAATGAGCAGTTCTTC
TRBJ1-1,NA,TRBV5-4,once,CASSLAGNTEAFF,TGTGCCAGCAGCTTGGCAGGGAACACTGAAGCTTTCTTT
TRBJ1-2,NA,TRBV29-1,NA,CSVVADYGYTF,TGCAGCGTTGTGGCTGACTATGGCTACACCTTC
TRBJ1-2,TRBD1,TRBV19,NA,CASSPTDRVSYGYTF,TGTGCCAGTAGTCCGACGGACAGGGTGAGCTATGGCTACACCTTC
TRBJ1-6,NA,TRBV21-1,NA,CASSKDGSRCYNSPLHF,TGTGCCAGCAGCAAAGATGGGAGCCGGTGCTATAATTCACCCCTCCACTTT
TRBJ2-7,TRBD1,TRBV7-2,NA,CASTWTGAYEQYF,TGTGCCAGCACCTGGACAGGGGCCTACGAGCAGTACTTC
TRBJ1-2,TRBD1,TRBV2,NA,CASSEQGARGYTF,TGTGCCAGCAGCGAACAGGGGGCTCGGGGCTACACCTTC
TRBJ2-1,TRBD2,TRBV5-1,NA,CASSPSGAYNEQFF,TGCGCCAGCAGCCCCAGCGGGGCATACAATGAGCAGTTCTTC
TRBJ2-5,NA,TRBV6-1,NA,CASSEGAATRHLETQYF,TGTGCCAGCAGTGAAGGTGCGGCGACTAGACACTTGGAGACCCAGTACTTC
TRBJ1-1,NA,TRBV6-5,NA,CASSYLGRGNEAFF,TGTGCCAGCAGTTATCTGGGCAGGGGAAATGAGGCTTTCTTT
TRBJ1-1,TRBD1,TRBV19,NA,CASSTRVRQGRRTEAFF,TGTGCCAGTAGTACCCGCGTAAGACAGGGGCGAAGGACTGAAGCTTTCTTT
TRBJ2-3,NA,TRBV18,NA,CASGGSAGTPRADTQYF,TGTGCCAGCGGGGGCAGTGCCGGGACCCCTCGCGCAGATACGCAGTATTTT
TRBJ1-1,TRBD1,TRBV7-2,NA,CASSPLDRVTEAFF,TGTGCCAGCAGCCCCCTGGACAGGGTCACTGAAGCTTTCTTT
TRBJ1-2,NA,TRBV14,NA,CASSRQLHGYTF,TGTGCCAGCAGCCGACAGTTACATGGCTACACCTTC
TRBJ2-6,TRBD1,TRBV7-6,few,CASSLGFVRRQGSGANVLTF,TGTGCCAGCAGCTTAGGGTTTGTCCGACGACAGGGCTCTGGGGCCAACGTCCTGACTTTC
TRBJ1-6,NA,TRBV19,NA,CASSIVTEDSPLHF,TGTGCCAGTAGTATTGTCACCGAGGATTCACCCCTCCACTTT
TRBJ1-1,TRBD1,TRBV20-1,NA,CSATDRVETFF,TGCAGTGCCACGGACAGGGTTGAGACTTTCTTT
TRBJ2-3,NA,TRBV2,NA,CASTTDRTDTQYF,TGTGCCAGCACAACAGATCGCACAGATACGCAGTATTTT
TRBJ2-1,TRBD2,TRBV12-5,NA,CASGLFIREAEQFF,TGTGCTAGTGGTTTGTTCATCCGGGAGGCGGAGCAGTTCTTC
TRBJ2-3,NA,TRBV30,once,CAWSPVGDTQYF,TGTGCCTGGAGTCCGGTTGGAGATACGCAGTATTTT
TRBJ1-1,NA,TRBV2,NA,CASRLEAGDTEAFF,TGTGCCAGCAGGTTGGAGGCTGGGGATACTGAAGCTTTCTTT
TRBJ1-5,NA,TRBV30,NA,CAWSGSGQPQHF,TGTGCCTGGAGTGGATCGGGTCAGCCCCAGCATTTT
TRBJ1-4,TRBD1,TRBV6-4,NA,CASSLFSGDRLNMEEKLFF,TGTGCCAGCAGTCTCTTCTCGGGGGACAGGTTGAATATGGAGGAAAAACTGTTTTTT
TRBJ2-2,NA,TRBV11-2,NA,CASSLSGPNTGELFF,TGTGCCAGCAGCTTAAGCGGGCCTAACACCGGGGAGCTGTTTTTT
TRBJ2-1,TRBD2,TRBV7-3,NA,CASSFAGGSTDEQFF,TGTGCCAGCAGCTTCGCGGGGGGGTCTACGGATGAGCAGTTCTTC
TRBJ1-2,NA,TRBV30,NA,CAWSVDRSYGYTF,TGTGCCTGGAGTGTCGACAGATCTTATGGCTACACCTTC
TRBJ2-7,TRBD2,TRBV5-1,NA,CASNRQPPGGEQYF,TGCGCCAGCAACCGACAACCCCCGGGGGGCGAGCAGTACTTC
TRBJ2-7,TRBD1,TRBV5-1,NA,CASSRDSYEQYF,TGCGCCAGCAGCCGGGACAGCTACGAGCAGTACTTC
TRBJ2-3,TRBD2,TRBV5-1,NA,CASSPGLAGGPGVGTQYF,TGCGCCAGCAGCCCCGGACTAGCGGGGGGGCCTGGGGTGGGTACGCAGTATTTT
TRBJ1-4,NA,TRBV6-4,NA,CASSRSPGEGKLFF,TGTGCCAGCAGTCGTTCGCCAGGGGAAGGAAAACTGTTTTTT
TRBJ1-3,NA,TRBV6-5,NA,CASSYGGVSGNTIYF,TGTGCCAGCAGTTACGGGGGGGTATCTGGAAACACCATATATTTT
TRBJ1-6,TRBD1,TRBV7-9,NA,CASSQGTAASPLHF,TGTGCCAGCAGCCAGGGGACAGCCGCTTCACCCCTCCACTTT
TRBJ1-2,NA,TRBV6-1,NA,CAGKGVSYGYTF,TGTGCCGGGAAGGGGGTAAGCTATGGCTACACCTTC
TRBJ2-5,NA,TRBV7-9,NA,CASSLNKETQYF,TGTGCCAGCAGCTTAAACAAAGAGACCCAGTACTTC
TRBJ2-4,TRBD1,TRBV5-1,NA,CASSSETGAWNIQYF,TGCGCCAGCAGCTCCGAGACAGGGGCTTGGAACATTCAGTACTTC
TRBJ2-4,TRBD2,TRBV4-2,NA,CASSQVWWRGGENIQYF,TGTGCCAGCAGCCAAGTTTGGTGGCGGGGGGGCGAAAACATTCAGTACTTC
TRBJ2-3,NA,TRBV12-2,few,CASRPRDSYTDTQYF,TGTGCAAGTCGACCCCGGGACAGCTACACAGATACGCAGTATTTT
TRBJ2-1,TRBD2,TRBV5-1,NA,CASSLGASGGWNEQFF,TGCGCCAGCAGCTTGGGAGCTAGCGGGGGATGGAATGAGCAGTTCTTC
TRBJ2-7,TRBD1,TRBV2,once,CASEDRGPSYEQYF,TGTGCCAGCGAGGACAGGGGGCCTTCCTACGAGCAGTACTTC
TRBJ1-1,NA,TRBV29-1,NA,CSVGTESEAFF,TGCAGCGTTGGGACAGAGTCTGAAGCTTTCTTT
TRBJ2-3,TRBD2,TRBV9,NA,CASSGLKRGGTDTQYF,TGTGCCAGCAGCGGACTTAAACGGGGGGGCACAGATACGCAGTATTTT
TRBJ2-3,TRBD1,TRBV28,NA,CASSSAGQEATDTQYF,TGTGCCAGCAGTTCCGCGGGACAGGAGGCAACAGATACGCAGTATTTT
TRBJ1-6,NA,TRBV6-5,once,CASSYRGSNSPLHF,TGTGCCAGCAGTTACAGGGGTTCGAATTCACCCCTCCACTTT
TRBJ1-4,NA,TRBV6-5,NA,CASKGGASREKLFF,TGTGCCAGCAAAGGAGGGGCCTCGAGAGAAAAACTGTTTTTT
TRBJ2-3,NA,TRBV6-1,NA,CASSDLNGGLTDTQYF,TGTGCCAGCAGTGACCTAAACGGGGGGCTCACAGATACGCAGTATTTT
TRBJ1-2,TRBD1,TRBV4-1,NA,CASSQRQGARGYTF,TGCGCCAGCAGCCAACGACAGGGAGCGAGGGGCTACACCTTC
TRBJ1-2,TRBD1,TRBV27,NA,CASSSRGQGARDYGYTF,TGTGCCAGCAGTTCAAGGGGACAGGGGGCGCGGGACTATGGCTACACCTTC
TRBJ1-1,NA,TRBV9,NA,CASSVFSAGDTEAFF,TGTGCCAGCAGCGTATTTTCGGCAGGGGACACTGAAGCTTTCTTT
TRBJ1-6,TRBD1,TRBV5-1,NA,CASSLSGTGESPLHF,TGCGCCAGCAGTCTATCCGGGACAGGGGAATCACCCCTCCACTTT
TRBJ1-5,NA,TRBV29-1,few,CSVRQGSQPQHF,TGCAGCGTGAGGCAGGGGAGTCAGCCCCAGCATTTT
TRBJ1-2,NA,TRBV9,NA,CASSVEGANYGYTF,TGTGCCAGCAGCGTTGAGGGAGCTAACTATGGCTACACCTTC
TRBJ2-7,TRBD2,TRBV6-5,NA,CASSYTSGTSGEQYF,TGTGCCAGCAGTTACACCTCCGGGACTAGCGGCGAGCAGTACTTC